This T cell receptor (beta chain) is drawn from a study of cytotoxic CD8 clonotypes in ibrutinib-treated CLL. Study-level information: Response sampling took place at median 12 months of treatment, range 6 to 36.

Notes on this clone: What it binds is not known.

Study-level findings and limits: Higher circulating CD8+ T-cell counts strongly accompanied higher baseline clonality, above age-matched healthy donors. The clonality went up when patients responded to ibrutinib and dropped back toward baseline at progression. The clonality rise at ibrutinib response reflected private clonotype expansion.

TCRdb's copy holds only in-frame clones and misses some; the assay was immunoSEQ multiplex PCR. This sample has nearly 300,000 clones; about 72% occur once, and the top ten carry roughly 6%. Trimming took 4 bases from V and 8 from J, leaving 11 bases between them. The CDR3 contains 12 residues. CDR1 and CDR2 from the germline V gene are WNHNN and SYGVQD (reference sequence). This TCR was recovered from a human donor with chronic lymphocytic leukemia. V is TRBV10-1 and J is TRBJ1-2, with a possible D match to TRBD1 (6 bases). Material: PBMCs, obtained at disease progression, from a patient treated with ibrutinib. Written as DNA, the CDR3 is TGCGCCAGCAGTGCGGGGGGCGAAGGCTACACCTTC. Residues: CASSAGGEGYTF.